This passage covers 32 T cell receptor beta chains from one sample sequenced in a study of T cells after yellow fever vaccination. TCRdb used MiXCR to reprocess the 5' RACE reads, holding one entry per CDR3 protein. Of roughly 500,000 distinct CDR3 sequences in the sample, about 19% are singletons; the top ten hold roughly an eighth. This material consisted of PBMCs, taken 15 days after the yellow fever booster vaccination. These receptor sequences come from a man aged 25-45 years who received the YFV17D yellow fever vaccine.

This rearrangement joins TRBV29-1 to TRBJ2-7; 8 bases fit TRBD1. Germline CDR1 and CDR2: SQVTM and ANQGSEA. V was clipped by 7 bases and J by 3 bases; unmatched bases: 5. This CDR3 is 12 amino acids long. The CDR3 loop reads CSGGQGGYEQYF. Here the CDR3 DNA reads TGCAGCGGCGGACAGGGAGGCTACGAGCAGTACTTC.

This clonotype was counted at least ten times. The chain's CDR3 is CASSPPGDIGTQYF. DNA of the CDR3: TGTGCCAGCTCACCTCCCGGGGATATTGGGACCCAGTACTTC. The chain links TRBV18 to TRBJ2-5; a possible D gene is TRBD2 (5 bases). This CDR3 spans 14 amino acids. In germline, CDR1 is KGHSH, CDR2 LQKENI. With 3 bases removed from V and 7 bases from J, the gap between germline ends came to 15 bases. The full variable domain, with the rest looked up from reference TRBV18 and TRBJ2-5, is NAGVMQNPRHLVRRRGQEARLRCSPMKGHSHVYWYRQLPEEGLKFMVYLQKENIIDESGMPKERFSAEFPKEGPSILRIQQVVRGDSAAYFCASSPPGDIGTQYFGPGTRLLVL.

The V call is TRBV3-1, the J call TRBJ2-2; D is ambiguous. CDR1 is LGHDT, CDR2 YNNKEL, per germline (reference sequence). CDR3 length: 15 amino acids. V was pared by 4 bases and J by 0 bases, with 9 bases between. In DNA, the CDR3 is TGTGCCAGCAGCCGTCTTCTTTCGAACACCGGGGAGCTGTTTTTT. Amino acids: CASSRLLSNTGELFF.

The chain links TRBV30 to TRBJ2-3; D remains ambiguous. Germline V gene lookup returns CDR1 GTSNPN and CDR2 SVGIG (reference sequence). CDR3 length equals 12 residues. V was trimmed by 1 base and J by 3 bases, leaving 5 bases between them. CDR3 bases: TGTGCCTGGAGTGCCTTAACAGATACGCAGTATTTT. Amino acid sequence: CAWSALTDTQYF.

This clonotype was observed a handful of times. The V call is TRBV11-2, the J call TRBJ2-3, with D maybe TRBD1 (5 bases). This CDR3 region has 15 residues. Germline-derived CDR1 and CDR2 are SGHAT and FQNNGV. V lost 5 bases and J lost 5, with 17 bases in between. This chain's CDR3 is CASSIYNRIGDTQYF. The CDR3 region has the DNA TGTGCCAGCAGCATTTACAACAGGATCGGAGATACGCAGTATTTT.

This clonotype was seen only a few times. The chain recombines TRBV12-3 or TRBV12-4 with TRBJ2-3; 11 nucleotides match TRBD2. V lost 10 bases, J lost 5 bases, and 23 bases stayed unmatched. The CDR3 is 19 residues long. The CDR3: CATIRVPWGSGRGKDTQYF. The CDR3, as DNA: TGTGCCACCATCAGGGTACCCTGGGGTAGCGGGAGGGGGAAAGATACGCAGTATTTT.

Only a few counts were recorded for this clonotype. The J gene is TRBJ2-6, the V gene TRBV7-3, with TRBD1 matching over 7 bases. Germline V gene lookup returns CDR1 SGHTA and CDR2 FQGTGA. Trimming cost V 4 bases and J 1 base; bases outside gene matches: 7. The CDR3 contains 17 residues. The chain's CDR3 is CASSSEGGVSGANVLTF. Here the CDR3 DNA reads TGTGCCAGCAGCTCGGAAGGGGGCGTTTCTGGGGCCAACGTCCTGACTTTC.

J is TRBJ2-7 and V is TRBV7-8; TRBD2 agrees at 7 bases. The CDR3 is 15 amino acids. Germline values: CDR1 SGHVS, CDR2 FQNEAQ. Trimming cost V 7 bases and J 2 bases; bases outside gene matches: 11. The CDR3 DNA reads TGTGCCAGCACCCCTAGCGGACCAGCTACCTACGAGCAGTACTTC. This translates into CASTPSGPATYEQYF.

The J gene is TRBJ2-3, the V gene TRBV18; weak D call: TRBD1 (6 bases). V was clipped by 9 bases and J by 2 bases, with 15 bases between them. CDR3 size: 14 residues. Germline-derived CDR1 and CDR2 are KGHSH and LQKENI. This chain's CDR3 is CASQARTATDTQYF. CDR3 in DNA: TGTGCCAGTCAAGCCCGGACAGCCACAGATACGCAGTATTTT.

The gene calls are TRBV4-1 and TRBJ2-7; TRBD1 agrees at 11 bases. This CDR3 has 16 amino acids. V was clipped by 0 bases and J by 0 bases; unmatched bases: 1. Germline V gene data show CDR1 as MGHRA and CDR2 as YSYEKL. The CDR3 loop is CASSQDGQGASYEQYF. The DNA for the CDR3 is TGCGCCAGCAGCCAAGATGGACAGGGGGCCTCCTACGAGCAGTACTTC.

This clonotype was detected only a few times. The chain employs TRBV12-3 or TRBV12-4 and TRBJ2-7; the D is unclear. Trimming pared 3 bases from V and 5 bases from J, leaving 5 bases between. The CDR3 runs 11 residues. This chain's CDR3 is CASSFTNEQYF. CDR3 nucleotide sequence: TGTGCCAGCAGTTTCACCAACGAGCAGTACTTC.

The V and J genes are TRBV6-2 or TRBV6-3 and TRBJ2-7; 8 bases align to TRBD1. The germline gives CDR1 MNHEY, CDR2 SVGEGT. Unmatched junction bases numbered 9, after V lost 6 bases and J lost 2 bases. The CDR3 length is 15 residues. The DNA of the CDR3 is TGTGCCAGCAGCCGTCCCGGGACAGGAACCTACGAGCAGTACTTC. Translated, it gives CASSRPGTGTYEQYF.

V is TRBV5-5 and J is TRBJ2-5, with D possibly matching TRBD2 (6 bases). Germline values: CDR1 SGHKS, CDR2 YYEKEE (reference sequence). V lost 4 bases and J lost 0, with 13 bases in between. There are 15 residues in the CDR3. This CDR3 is CASSPGSGDQETQYF. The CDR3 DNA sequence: TGTGCCAGCAGCCCTGGGTCGGGGGACCAAGAGACCCAGTACTTC.

The CDR3 sequence is CASSYAQGNSPLHF. CDR3 nucleotide sequence: TGTGCCAGCAGTTACGCCCAGGGGAATTCACCCCTCCACTTT. The chain employs TRBV6-5 and TRBJ1-6; D might be TRBD1 (6 bases). Germline assignment: CDR1 MNHEY and CDR2 SVGAGI. The length of the CDR3 is 14 residues. V was trimmed by 2 bases and J by 7 bases, leaving 9 bases between them.

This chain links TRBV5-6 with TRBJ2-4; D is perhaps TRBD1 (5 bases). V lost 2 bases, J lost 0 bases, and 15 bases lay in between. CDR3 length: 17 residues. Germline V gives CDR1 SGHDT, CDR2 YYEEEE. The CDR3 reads CASSFRAADKAKNIQYF. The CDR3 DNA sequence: TGTGCCAGCAGCTTCAGGGCGGCGGACAAAGCCAAAAACATTCAGTACTTC.

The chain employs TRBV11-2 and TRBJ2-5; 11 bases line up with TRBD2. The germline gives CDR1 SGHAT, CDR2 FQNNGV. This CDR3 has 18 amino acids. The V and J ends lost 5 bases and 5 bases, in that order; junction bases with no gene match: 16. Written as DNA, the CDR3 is TGTGCCAGCAGCCCCCACCTCCTAGCGGGAGGTGGGGTTGAGACCCAGTACTTC. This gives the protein CASSPHLLAGGGVETQYF.

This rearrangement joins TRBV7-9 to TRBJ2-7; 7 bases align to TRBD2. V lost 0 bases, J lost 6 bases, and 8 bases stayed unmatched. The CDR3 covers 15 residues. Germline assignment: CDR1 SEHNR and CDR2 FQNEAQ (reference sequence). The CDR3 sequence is CASSLAMGGNFEQYF. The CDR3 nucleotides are TGTGCCAGCAGCTTAGCGATGGGAGGGAACTTCGAGCAGTACTTC. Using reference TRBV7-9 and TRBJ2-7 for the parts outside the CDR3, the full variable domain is DTGVSQNPRHKITKRGQNVTFRCDPISEHNRLYWYRQTLGQGPEFLTYFQNEAQLEKSRLLSDRFSAERPKGSFSTLEIQRTEQGDSAMYLCASSLAMGGNFEQYFGPGTRLTVT.

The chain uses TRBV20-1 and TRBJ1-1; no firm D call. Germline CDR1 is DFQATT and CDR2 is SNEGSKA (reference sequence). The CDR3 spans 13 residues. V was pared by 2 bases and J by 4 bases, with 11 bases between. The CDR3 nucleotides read TGCAGTGCTAGAAATACCGGCAGCACTGAAGCTTTCTTT. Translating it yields CSARNTGSTEAFF.

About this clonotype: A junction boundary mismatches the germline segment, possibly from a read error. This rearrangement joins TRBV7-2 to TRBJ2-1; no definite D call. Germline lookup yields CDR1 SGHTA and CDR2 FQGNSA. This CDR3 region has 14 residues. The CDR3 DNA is TGTGTCAGCAGCACCCGGGTAGGCCACAATGAGCAGTTCTTC. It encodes CVSSTRVGHNEQFF.

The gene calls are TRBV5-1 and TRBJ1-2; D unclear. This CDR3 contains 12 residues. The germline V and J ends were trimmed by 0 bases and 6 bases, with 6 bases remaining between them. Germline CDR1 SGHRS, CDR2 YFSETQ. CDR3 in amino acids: CASSLEENGYTF. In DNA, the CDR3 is TGCGCCAGCAGCTTGGAAGAGAATGGCTACACCTTC. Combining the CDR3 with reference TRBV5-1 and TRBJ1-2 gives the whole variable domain KAGVTQTPRYLIKTRGQQVTLSCSPISGHRSVSWYQQTPGQGLQFLFEYFSETQRNKGNFPGRFSGRQFSNSRSEMNVSTLELGDSALYLCASSLEENGYTFGSGTRLTVV.

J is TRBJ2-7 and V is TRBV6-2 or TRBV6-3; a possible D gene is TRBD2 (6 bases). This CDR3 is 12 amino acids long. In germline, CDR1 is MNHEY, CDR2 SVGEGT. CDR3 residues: CAEEGPPYEQYF. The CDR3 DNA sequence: TGTGCGGAGGAGGGGCCCCCCTACGAGCAGTACTTC.

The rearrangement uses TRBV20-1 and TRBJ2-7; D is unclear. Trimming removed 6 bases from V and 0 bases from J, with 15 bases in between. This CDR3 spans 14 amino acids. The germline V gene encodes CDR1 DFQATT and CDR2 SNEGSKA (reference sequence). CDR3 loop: CSAVDRAVSYEQYF. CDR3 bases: TGCAGTGCGGTGGACCGGGCGGTCTCCTACGAGCAGTACTTC.

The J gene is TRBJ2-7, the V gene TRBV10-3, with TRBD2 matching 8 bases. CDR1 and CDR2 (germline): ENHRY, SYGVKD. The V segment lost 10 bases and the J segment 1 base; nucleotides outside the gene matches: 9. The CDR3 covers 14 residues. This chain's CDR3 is CASASGSLSYEQYF. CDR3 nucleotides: TGTGCCAGTGCAAGCGGGAGTTTGTCCTACGAGCAGTACTTC.

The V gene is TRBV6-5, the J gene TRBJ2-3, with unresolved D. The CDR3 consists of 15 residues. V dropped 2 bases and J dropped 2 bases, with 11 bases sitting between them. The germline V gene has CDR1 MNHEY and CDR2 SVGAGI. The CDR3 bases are TGTGCCAGCAGTTACGTGCGGCCTCTCACAGATACGCAGTATTTT. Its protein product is CASSYVRPLTDTQYF.

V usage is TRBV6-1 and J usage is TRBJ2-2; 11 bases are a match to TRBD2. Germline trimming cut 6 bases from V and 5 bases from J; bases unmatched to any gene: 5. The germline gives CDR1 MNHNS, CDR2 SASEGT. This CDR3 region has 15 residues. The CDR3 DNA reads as TGTGCCAGCAGGCCAACTAGCGGGAGAACCGGGGAGCTGTTTTTT. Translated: CASRPTSGRTGELFF.

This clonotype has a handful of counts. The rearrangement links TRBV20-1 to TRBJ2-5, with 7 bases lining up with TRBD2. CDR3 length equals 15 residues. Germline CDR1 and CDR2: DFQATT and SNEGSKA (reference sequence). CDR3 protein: CSAKERAGVQETQYF. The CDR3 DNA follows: TGCAGCGCCAAGGAAAGGGCGGGGGTCCAAGAGACCCAGTACTTC.

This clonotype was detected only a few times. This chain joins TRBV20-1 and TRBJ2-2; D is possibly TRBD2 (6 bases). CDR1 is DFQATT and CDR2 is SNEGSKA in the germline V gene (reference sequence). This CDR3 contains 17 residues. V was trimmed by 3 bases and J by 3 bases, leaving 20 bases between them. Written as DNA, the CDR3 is TGCAGTGCTAGGGTTGCCGGGACTCGGGCCGACACCGGGGAGCTGTTTTTT. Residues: CSARVAGTRADTGELFF.

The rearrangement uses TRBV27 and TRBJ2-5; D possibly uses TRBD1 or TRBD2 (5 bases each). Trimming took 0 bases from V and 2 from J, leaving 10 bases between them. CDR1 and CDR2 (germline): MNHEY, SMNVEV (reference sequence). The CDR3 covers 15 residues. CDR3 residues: CASSLSGTEQETQYF. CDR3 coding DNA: TGTGCCAGCAGTTTATCCGGGACGGAGCAAGAGACCCAGTACTTC.

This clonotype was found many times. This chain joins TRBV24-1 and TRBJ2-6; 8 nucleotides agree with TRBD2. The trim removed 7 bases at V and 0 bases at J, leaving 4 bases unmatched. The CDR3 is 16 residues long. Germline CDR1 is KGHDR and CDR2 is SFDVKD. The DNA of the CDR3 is TGTGCCACCAGCCCAGCGGGGGTCTCTGGGGCCAACGTCCTGACTTTC. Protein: CATSPAGVSGANVLTF.

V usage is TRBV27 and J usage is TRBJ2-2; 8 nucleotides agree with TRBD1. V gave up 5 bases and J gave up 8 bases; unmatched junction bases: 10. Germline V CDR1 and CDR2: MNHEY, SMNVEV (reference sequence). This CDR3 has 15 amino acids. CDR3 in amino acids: CASSTQGGAMGELFF. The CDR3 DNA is TGTGCCAGCAGTACACAGGGGGGAGCTATGGGGGAGCTGTTTTTT.

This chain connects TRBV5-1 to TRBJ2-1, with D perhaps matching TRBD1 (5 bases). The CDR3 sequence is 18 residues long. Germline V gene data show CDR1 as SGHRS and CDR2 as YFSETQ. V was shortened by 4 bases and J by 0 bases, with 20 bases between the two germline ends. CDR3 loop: CASSPTIGVPGSYNEQFF. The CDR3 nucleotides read TGCGCCAGCAGCCCCACCATAGGGGTCCCTGGCTCCTACAATGAGCAGTTCTTC.

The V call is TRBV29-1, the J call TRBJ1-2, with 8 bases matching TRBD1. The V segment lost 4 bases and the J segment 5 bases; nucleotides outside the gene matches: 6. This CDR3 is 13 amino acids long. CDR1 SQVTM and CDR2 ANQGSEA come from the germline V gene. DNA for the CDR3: TGCAGCGTTGCAGGGGGCGATTGGTATGGCTACACCTTC. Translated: CSVAGGDWYGYTF.